The source of this T cell receptor beta chain is a study of blood T cell repertoires in COVID-19. Study-wide context: In each case, the material was cDNA or gDNA derived from T cells, B-cell-depleted T cells, or PBMCs.

The CDR3 runs 16 residues. Produced via immunoSEQ multiplex PCR; TCRdb's table is partial and in-frame only. Among about 480,000 clones, roughly 90% were seen once, and the ten largest hold around 1.9%. Participants, about 18 to 100 years old, spanned some 23 US areas. Participants had their cohort set by participant-reported clinical history. Two negative PCRs, clearance, or symptom resolution were required of recovered Cohort 3 donors. The rearrangement links TRBV12-1 to TRBJ2-2; the DNA was not compared with TRBD2, the D call given in the table. TRBV12-1 is recorded as a pseudogene. This sequence originates from a woman aged 40 to 50 who had recovered from COVID-19. The sequencing sample was made of PBMCs or T cells enriched from blood (not recorded which). CDR3 amino acids: CASSSIGGENTGELFF. The CDR3 DNA sequence: TGTGCCAGCAGCTCTATCGGGGGAGAGAACACCGGGGAGCTGTTTTTT.